The 21 T cell receptor beta chains given below trace back to one sample, sequenced in a study of Ad26.COV2.S vaccination and SARS-CoV-2 variants. Clones were read by immunoSEQ multiplex PCR, and TCRdb kept only the in-frame ones, dropping some. The table lists 300,000 to 400,000 clones, about 85% of them singletons. Noted treatment: about 20 received Ad26.COV2.S at low or high dose, single or two shots; a few received placebo; per-sample allocation not given. At day 63 after the first vaccine or placebo injection, samples were drawn. The sample here was peripheral blood, taken in a trial of Ad26.COV2.S vaccine versus placebo. The receptor set was obtained from a person between 18 and 59 years old who received the Ad26.COV2.S COVID-19 vaccine or a placebo.

Comments on this clone: This sequence may be a read error, since a much larger clone differs from it by one base. The chain links TRBV5-6 to TRBJ1-1, with D perhaps TRBD1 (5 bases). Looked up from germline, CDR1 is SGHDT and CDR2 is YYEEEE. CDR3 size: 15 residues. The CDR3 sequence: CARSPGWGGNTEAFF. The CDR3 DNA reads as TGTGCCCGCAGCCCCGGGTGGGGGGGGAACACTGAAGCTTTCTTT.

The rearrangement joins TRBV4-1 to TRBJ1-6; unclear D gene. Between the trimmed V and J ends, which lost 1 base and 4 bases, there was a span of 11 bases. The length of the CDR3 is 16 residues. Germline CDR1 and CDR2: MGHRA and YSYEKL. CDR3 DNA: TGCGCCAGCAGCCAAGTGGCGGTATTTTATAATTCACCCCTCCACTTT. Its translation is CASSQVAVFYNSPLHF.

This clone was detected once. The chain employs TRBV2 and TRBJ1-1; D remains unclear. The germline V gene encodes CDR1 SNHLY and CDR2 FYNNEI. Trimming took 6 bases from V and 1 from J, leaving 15 bases between them. The CDR3 runs to 15 residues. This CDR3 reads CASRPGSLQNTEAFF. DNA of the CDR3: TGTGCCAGCAGGCCCGGCAGCTTACAGAACACTGAAGCTTTCTTT.

The J gene is TRBJ1-6, the V gene TRBV6-1; D possibly corresponds to TRBD1 (5 bases). CDR1 and CDR2 from the germline V gene are MNHNS and SASEGT. Trimming removed 0 bases at V and 9 bases at J, with 12 bases between. The CDR3 contains 15 residues. Here the CDR3 DNA reads TGTGCCAGCAGTGAAGCTCAGCAGGGTCGTTCACCCCTCCACTTT. Translation gives CASSEAQQGRSPLHF.

The chain carries TRBV7-9 and TRBJ2-7; TRBD2 might be the D (5 bases). The CDR3 consists of 17 residues. Between the trimmed V and J ends, which lost 1 base and 0 bases, there was a span of 16 bases. Germline V gene sequence: CDR1 SEHNR, CDR2 FQNEAQ (reference sequence). The DNA for the CDR3 is TGTGCCAGCAGCTTAGGATTGGGAGTGGGGATCTCCTACGAGCAGTACTTC. It codes for CASSLGLGVGISYEQYF.

The chain is built from TRBV14 and TRBJ2-7, with D perhaps TRBD2 (6 bases). Looked up from germline, CDR1 is SGHDN and CDR2 is FVKESK. The CDR3 length is 14 residues. Trimming took 6 bases from V and 0 from J, leaving 12 bases between them. CDR3 DNA sequence: TGTGCCAGCAGTAATTTGGGGGGCTCCTACGAGCAGTACTTC. Amino acid sequence: CASSNLGGSYEQYF.

The chain couples TRBV25-1 to TRBJ1-1; the D gene is possibly TRBD1 (6 bases). Germline CDR1 is MGHDK and CDR2 is SYGVNS. Trimming left V 8 bases short and J 2 bases short, with 15 bases between. The CDR3 loop spans 14 amino acids. This CDR3 is CASSARGRNTEAFF. DNA of the CDR3: TGTGCCAGCTCCGCCCGGGGGCGCAACACTGAAGCTTTCTTT.

This clone was detected only a few times. The rearrangement joins TRBV5-1 to TRBJ2-5; unclear D gene. CDR1 and CDR2 (germline): SGHRS, YFSETQ. CDR3 length: 16 amino acids. V was pared by 0 bases and J by 4 bases, with 16 bases between. Here the CDR3 DNA reads TGCGCCAGCAGCTTGGCCCCGATAGTGGGCGGAGAGACCCAGTACTTC. Residues: CASSLAPIVGGETQYF. The entire variable domain, with the rest obtained from reference TRBV5-1 and TRBJ2-5, is as follows: KAGVTQTPRYLIKTRGQQVTLSCSPISGHRSVSWYQQTPGQGLQFLFEYFSETQRNKGNFPGRFSGRQFSNSRSEMNVSTLELGDSALYLCASSLAPIVGGETQYFGPGTRLLVL.

V is TRBV29-1 and J is TRBJ2-7; TRBD2 might be the D (5 bases). Trimming cost V 1 base and J 6 bases, with 13 bases left between them. The CDR3 runs to 13 residues. Germline values: CDR1 SQVTM, CDR2 ANQGSEA. The CDR3 DNA reads as TGCAGCGTTGAAGGTCTAGCTGAGGGCGAGCAGTACTTC. It encodes CSVEGLAEGEQYF.

This sequence joins TRBV18 and TRBJ1-5; the D is unclear. Between the trimmed V and J ends, which lost 4 bases and 6 bases, there was a span of 10 bases. Germline V gene data show CDR1 as KGHSH and CDR2 as LQKENI. This CDR3 contains 13 residues. DNA for the CDR3: TGTGCCAGCTCACTCGGAGGATTTCAGCCCCAGCATTTT. Translated: CASSLGGFQPQHF.

The chain recombines TRBV3-1 (or the pseudogene TRBV3-2) with TRBJ1-1; no clear D. V was trimmed by 0 bases and J by 3 bases, leaving 14 bases between them. The CDR3 loop spans 16 amino acids. The germline CDR1 and CDR2 sequences are LGHDT and YNNKEL (reference sequence). The CDR3 reads CASSQDRSVEYTEAFF. CDR3 bases: TGTGCCAGCAGCCAAGATCGGTCAGTGGAATACACTGAAGCTTTCTTT.

There are a few counts of this clone. The chain carries TRBV7-8 and TRBJ2-7; D may match TRBD1 or TRBD2 (5 bases each). CDR3 size: 16 residues. Germline V gives CDR1 SGHVS, CDR2 FQNEAQ. V lost 4 bases, J lost 0 bases, and 16 bases lay in between. For the CDR3, the DNA is TGTGCCAGCAGCTCTCGACTCGGGACCAGCTCCTACGAGCAGTACTTC. Protein: CASSSRLGTSSYEQYF.

There are a few counts of this clone. This chain uses TRBV11-2 with TRBJ1-2; 7 positions match TRBD1. Germline V gives CDR1 SGHAT, CDR2 FQNNGV. V lost 4 bases and J lost 13; bases outside the gene matches: 12. This CDR3 is 13 amino acids long. The CDR3 loop reads CASSSIHDRVLTF. The CDR3 region has the DNA TGTGCCAGCAGCTCGATCCACGACAGGGTTCTCACCTTC.

The gene calls are TRBV19 and TRBJ1-6; TRBD1 is a possible D gene (6 bases). The CDR3 runs to 16 residues. V gave up 3 bases and J gave up 8 bases, with 17 bases separating them. Germline-derived CDR1 and CDR2 are LNHDA and SQIVND (reference sequence). CDR3 sequence: CASSMRSSGADSPLHF. The CDR3, as DNA: TGTGCCAGTAGTATGAGATCGTCGGGGGCTGATTCACCCCTCCACTTT.

The V call is TRBV7-9, the J call TRBJ2-1, with D maybe TRBD1 (6 bases). The germline V and J ends were trimmed by 3 bases and 8 bases, with 11 bases remaining between them. CDR3 length: 13 amino acids. CDR1 and CDR2 from the germline V gene are SEHNR and FQNEAQ (reference sequence). In DNA, the CDR3 is TGTGCCAGCAGCTTTACAGGGTCCCATGAGCAGTTCTTC. Translated, it gives CASSFTGSHEQFF.

The CDR3 DNA is TGCGCCAGCAGCCAAGATGAGGGGATGGGCTCCTACAATGAGCAGTTCTTC. Its protein is CASSQDEGMGSYNEQFF. This chain joins TRBV4-3 and TRBJ2-1, with D perhaps given as TRBD1 or TRBD2 (5 bases each). This CDR3 is 17 amino acids long. V was cut by 0 bases and J by 0 bases, with 12 bases left in between. Per the germline V gene, CDR1 is LGHNA and CDR2 is YSLEER.

The chain uses TRBV28 and TRBJ1-6; D might be TRBD1 (5 bases). Between the trimmed V and J ends, which lost 5 bases and 0 bases, there was a span of 20 bases. Looked up from germline, CDR1 is MDHEN and CDR2 is SYDVKM. This CDR3 spans 19 amino acids. CDR3 nucleotides: TGTGCCAGCAGTCCCCAGGGAATCTCACCCAGCTCCTATAATTCACCCCTCCACTTT. Protein sequence: CASSPQGISPSSYNSPLHF.

The CDR3 protein is CASRATGGATEAFF. CDR3 DNA sequence: TGTGCCAGCAGAGCAACAGGGGGCGCGACTGAAGCTTTCTTT. The V gene is TRBV5-6, the J gene TRBJ1-1; 9 bases agree with TRBD1. Germline V lookup: CDR1 SGHDT, CDR2 YYEEEE. Trimming cost V 5 bases and J 5 bases; bases outside gene matches: 7. This CDR3 contains 14 residues.

This chain links TRBV9 with TRBJ1-6, with unresolved D. Germline values: CDR1 SGDLS, CDR2 YYNGEE. The germline V and J ends were trimmed by 1 base and 7 bases, with 15 bases remaining between them. The CDR3 spans 16 residues. CDR3 protein: CASSVTPAGANSPLHF. The CDR3, as DNA: TGTGCCAGCAGCGTAACCCCAGCGGGAGCAAATTCACCCCTCCACTTT.

The CDR3 nucleotides read TGTGCCAGCAGCTCCAGGGGCTCTACCTCCTACAATGAGCAGTTCTTC. As protein: CASSSRGSTSYNEQFF. V and J are TRBV7-2 and TRBJ2-1; possibly TRBD1 for D (6 bases). The V end lost 4 bases, the J end lost 0 bases, and 13 bases lay between the germline ends. Germline values: CDR1 SGHTA, CDR2 FQGNSA. This CDR3 comprises 16 residues.

As DNA, the CDR3 is TGTGCTAGTGGTTTGGATGGGACAGCCTACAATGAGCAGTTCTTC. This encodes CASGLDGTAYNEQFF. This rearrangement joins TRBV12-5 to TRBJ2-1; 7 bases match TRBD1. J was trimmed by 2 bases and V by 1 base; bases with no gene match: 2. Germline assignment: CDR1 LGHNT and CDR2 FRNRAP. The CDR3 totals 15 residues.